This is a list of T cell receptor beta chains from one sample in a study of shared clonotypes between healthy human individuals. Sequenced by immunoSEQ multiplex PCR; TCRdb stores in-frame clones only, minus some. The data contain 1.6 million or so clones, around 95% of them singletons. Sequencing was carried out using naive CD4+ T cells sorted from blood. The receptors here all came from a man aged 25-45 years in good health. Each CDR3 is given with its conserved first and last residue. A D gene is named only where the DNA matches it firmly. The size field is filled for only some rows; it gives once, few, many or a size class.

CDR3 protein | CDR3 DNA | J gene | clone size | D gene | V gene
CASSSIYEQYF | TGTGCCAGCAGTTCGATCTACGAGCAGTACTTC | TRBJ2-7 | NA | NA | TRBV28
CASSLVKGQPQHF | TGTGCCAGCAGCTTAGTAAAGGGTCAGCCCCAGCATTTT | TRBJ1-5 | NA | NA | TRBV7-9
CASSFQGKWSYEQYF | TGTGCCAGCAGTTTTCAGGGGAAATGGTCCTACGAGCAGTACTTC | TRBJ2-7 | NA | NA | TRBV27
CASSRDRTYEQYF | TGCGCCAGCAGCCGGGACCGAACCTACGAGCAGTACTTC | TRBJ2-7 | NA | NA | TRBV5-1
CASNSNRNTIYF | TGTGCCAGCAATTCCAATAGGAACACCATATATTTT | TRBJ1-3 | NA | NA | TRBV9
CASSPVAGPTYEQYF | TGTGCCAGCAGCCCTGTAGCGGGTCCCACCTACGAGCAGTACTTC | TRBJ2-7 | once | TRBD2 | TRBV7-3
CASSIGDARRGGYTF | TGTGCCAGTAGTATAGGGGACGCCCGTCGTGGTGGCTACACCTTC | TRBJ1-2 | NA | NA | TRBV19
CASSNRGLSKNTEAFF | TGTGCCAGCAGCAACAGGGGCCTCTCGAAGAACACTGAAGCTTTCTTT | TRBJ1-1 | NA | TRBD1 | TRBV2
CASSPGTADSNQPQHF | TGTGCCAGCTCACCAGGGACAGCAGATAGCAATCAGCCCCAGCATTTT | TRBJ1-5 | once | TRBD1 | TRBV18
CASSLQASGRTDEQFF | TGCGCCAGCAGCTTACAGGCTAGCGGGAGGACTGATGAGCAGTTCTTC | TRBJ2-1 | NA | TRBD2 | TRBV5-1
CASSRTGGNEQYF | TGTGCCAGCAGCCGGACAGGGGGTAACGAGCAGTACTTC | TRBJ2-7 | NA | TRBD1 | TRBV27
CASSRWTSGGLNNEQFF | TGTGCCAGCAGTCGATGGACTAGCGGGGGACTGAACAATGAGCAGTTCTTC | TRBJ2-1 | NA | TRBD2 | TRBV27
CASSQVGQGNQPQHF | TGCGCCAGCAGCCAAGTGGGACAGGGAAATCAGCCCCAGCATTTT | TRBJ1-5 | NA | TRBD1 | TRBV4-1
CASRLSGTQYF | TGTGCCAGCCGGCTATCCGGGACCCAGTACTTC | TRBJ2-5 | NA | NA | TRBV6-1
CATSTRQALFYGYTF | TGTGCCACCAGCACCCGACAGGCCCTCTTCTATGGCTACACCTTC | TRBJ1-2 | NA | NA | TRBV15
CASSPRARSSQPQHF | TGTGCCAGCTCACCACGGGCGAGGTCGAGTCAGCCCCAGCATTTT | TRBJ1-5 | once | NA | TRBV18
CASLGGGDFKNIQYF | TGTGCCAGCTTGGGGGGAGGAGACTTCAAAAACATTCAGTACTTC | TRBJ2-4 | NA | NA | TRBV28
CASSYLPSGRETQYF | TGTGCCAGCAGTTATCTCCCTAGCGGGAGGGAGACCCAGTACTTC | TRBJ2-5 | NA | TRBD2 | TRBV6-5
CASSKRTSGRVSDTQYF | TGCGCCAGCAGCAAACGGACTAGCGGGAGGGTGTCAGATACGCAGTATTTT | TRBJ2-3 | NA | TRBD2 | TRBV5-1
CASSLAGESGNTIYF | TGTGCCAGCAGCTTAGCGGGGGAATCTGGAAACACCATATATTTT | TRBJ1-3 | NA | NA | TRBV7-2
CASSIGLGTGGRGANVLTF | TGTGCCAGTAGTATCGGTCTAGGGACAGGGGGCCGGGGGGCCAACGTCCTGACTTTC | TRBJ2-6 | NA | TRBD1 | TRBV19
CSVVGLAGVFGQYF | TGCAGCGTTGTAGGACTAGCGGGAGTTTTCGGGCAGTACTTC | TRBJ2-7 | NA | TRBD2 | TRBV29-1
CASSGPGGANVLTF | TGTGCCAGCAGTGGTCCGGGGGGGGCCAACGTCCTGACTTTC | TRBJ2-6 | NA | NA | TRBV6-1
CASSEARQIPLQEQYF | TGTGCCAGCAGTGAAGCGAGACAGATACCACTACAGGAGCAGTACTTC | TRBJ2-7 | NA | NA | TRBV6-1
CATSRGRGDRSYNEQFF | TGTGCCACCAGCAGAGGAAGGGGGGACAGGTCCTACAATGAGCAGTTCTTC | TRBJ2-1 | NA | TRBD1 | TRBV15
CASSLLPAQETQYF | TGCGCCAGCAGCTTGTTGCCAGCTCAAGAGACCCAGTACTTC | TRBJ2-5 | NA | NA | TRBV5-1
CASSVGPTRGVDEQYF | TGTGCCAGCAGCGTAGGCCCCACGAGGGGAGTCGACGAGCAGTACTTC | TRBJ2-7 | NA | NA | TRBV9
CASSSIRGNNEQFF | TGTGCCAGCAGCTCCATCAGGGGGAACAATGAGCAGTTCTTC | TRBJ2-1 | NA | TRBD1 | TRBV11-2
CASSPATVYNEQFF | TGTGCCAGCTCACCAGCGACAGTGTACAATGAGCAGTTCTTC | TRBJ2-1 | NA | NA | TRBV18
CASSLGYEQYF | TGTGCCAGCAGTTTAGGGTACGAGCAGTACTTC | TRBJ2-7 | few | NA | TRBV28
CASSESNQPQHF | TGCGCCAGCAGTGAAAGTAATCAGCCCCAGCATTTT | TRBJ1-5 | NA | NA | TRBV10-1